The next 8 T cell receptor beta chains were all read from a single sample in a study of CD8+CD57+ T cells in acquired aplastic anemia. CDR3 and TCR beta VDJ profiling relied on genomic DNA as the template. TCRdb re-called the reads through MiXCR, storing one row per CDR3 protein. Of 250,000 to 300,000 distinct CDR3 sequences listed, about 56% are singletons. Sample: sorted CD4+, CD8+, or CD8+CD57+ T cells (not recorded which) from PBMCs. All receptors come from a human donor with severe aplastic anemia or a healthy control (not recorded which).

The genes are TRBV7-2 and TRBJ2-5; the D gene is possibly TRBD1 (7 bases). The V gene's germline CDR1 is SGHTA and CDR2 FQGNSA. V lost 7 bases and J 4 bases, leaving 22 bases between the germline ends. This CDR3 is 16 amino acids long. The CDR3 spells CASNLRVQGGGETQYF. In DNA, the CDR3 is TGTGCCAGCAACCTCCGAGTTCAGGGGGGAGGAGAGACCCAGTACTTC. Full variable domain (remainder filled in from reference TRBV7-2 and TRBJ2-5): GAGVSQSPSNKVTEKGKDVELRCDPISGHTALYWYRQSLGQGLEFLIYFQGNSAPDKSGLPSDRFSAERTGGSVSTLTIQRTQQEDSAVYLCASNLRVQGGGETQYFGPGTRLLVL.

As regards this clonotype: A read error is possible here, since a much larger clone lies one base away. The chain combines TRBV14 with TRBJ1-1; no firm D call. The CDR3 length is 17 residues. V lost 0 bases and J 6 bases, leaving 20 bases between the germline ends. Germline CDR1 is SGHDN and CDR2 is FVKESK. This chain's CDR3 is CASSQDSIRRGLAEAFF. CDR3 bases: TGTGCCAGCAGCCAAGATTCAATCCGACGGGGTTTAGCTGAAGCTTTCTTT.

The V gene is TRBV2, the J gene TRBJ1-5; D unresolved. Germline V CDR1 and CDR2: SNHLY, FYNNEI. Deletions cut 6 bases from V and 0 bases from J, with 15 bases between. This CDR3 region has 16 residues. CDR3 in amino acids: CASSPGPYHSNQPQHF. In DNA form, the CDR3 reads TGTGCCAGCAGCCCCGGTCCCTACCATAGCAATCAGCCCCAGCATTTT.

The chain uses TRBV10-3 and TRBJ1-5; no reliable D call. Germline loops: CDR1 ENHRY, CDR2 SYGVKD. The CDR3 has 13 amino acids. The V gene lost 0 bases and the J gene lost 6 bases, with 6 bases spanning the gap. In nucleotides, the CDR3 is TGTGCCATCAGTGAGTCGCGTCCTCAGCCCCAGCATTTT. Translated: CAISESRPQPQHF.

The genes are TRBV6-1 and TRBJ1-5, with TRBD1 matching over 9 bases. The CDR3 runs to 16 residues. J was trimmed by 2 bases and V by 6 bases; bases with no gene match: 8. Germline V CDR1 and CDR2: MNHNS, SASEGT. CDR3 nucleotide sequence: TGTGCCAGCAGCCTACAGGGGGCGCGCGGCAATCAGCCCCAGCATTTT. Its protein product is CASSLQGARGNQPQHF.

In this sample, this clonotype turned up many times. The V gene is TRBV7-3, the J gene TRBJ2-3, with 12 bases lining up with TRBD2. V trimming: 5 bases; J trimming: 2 bases; junction bases outside the gene matches: 5. CDR3 length: 16 residues. The V gene's germline CDR1 is SGHTA and CDR2 FQGTGA. This CDR3 is CASSKLAGGPTDTQYF. CDR3 DNA: TGTGCCAGCAGCAAACTAGCGGGGGGTCCCACAGATACGCAGTATTTT.

Here the CDR3 DNA reads TGTGCCAGCAGTTTAGCGCAAGGACTAGTGGCCTACGAGCAGTACTTC. This translates into CASSLAQGLVAYEQYF. V gene TRBV12-3 or TRBV12-4 combines with J gene TRBJ2-5; TRBD2 agrees at 7 bases. The assigned J gene may be wrong: the sequence end matches TRBJ2-7 better. This CDR3 is built from 16 residues.

Remarks on this clonotype: At one of its ends the junction is not consistent with the germline gene, which may arise from a read error. CDR3 DNA: TGCGCCAGCAGCCAAGAGCGACTAGCGGCTCCCTACGAGCAGTACTTC. It specifies CASSQERLAAPYEQYF. V usage is TRBV7-9 and J usage is TRBJ2-7; 9 bases map to TRBD2. Germline CDR1 SEHNR, CDR2 FQNEAQ (reference sequence). CDR3 length: 16 residues. Supplemented by reference TRBV7-9 and TRBJ2-7, the full variable domain reads DTGVSQNPRHKITKRGQNVTFRCDPISEHNRLYWYRQTLGQGPEFLTYFQNEAQLEKSRLLSDRFSAERPKGSFSTLEIQRTEQGDSAMYLCASSQERLAAPYEQYFGPGTRLTVT.